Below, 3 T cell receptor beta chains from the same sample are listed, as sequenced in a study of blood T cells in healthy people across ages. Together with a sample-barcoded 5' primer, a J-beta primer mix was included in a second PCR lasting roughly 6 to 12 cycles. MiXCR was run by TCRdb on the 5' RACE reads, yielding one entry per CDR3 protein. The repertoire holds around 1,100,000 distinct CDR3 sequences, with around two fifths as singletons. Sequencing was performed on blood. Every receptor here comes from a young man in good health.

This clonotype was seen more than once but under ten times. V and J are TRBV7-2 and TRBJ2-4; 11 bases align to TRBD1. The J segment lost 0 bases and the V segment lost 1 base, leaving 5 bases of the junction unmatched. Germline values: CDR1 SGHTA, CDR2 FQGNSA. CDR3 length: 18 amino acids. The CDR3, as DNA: TGTGCCAGCAGCTTAGGGACAGGGGGCTCCTTAGCCAAAAACATTCAGTACTTC. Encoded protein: CASSLGTGGSLAKNIQYF.

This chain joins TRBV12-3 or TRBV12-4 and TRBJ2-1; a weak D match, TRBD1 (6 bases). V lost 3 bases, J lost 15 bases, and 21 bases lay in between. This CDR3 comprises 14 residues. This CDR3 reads CASSFLGQRETRFF. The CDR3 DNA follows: TGTGCCAGCAGTTTTCTGGGACAAAGAGAGACCCGGTTCTTC.

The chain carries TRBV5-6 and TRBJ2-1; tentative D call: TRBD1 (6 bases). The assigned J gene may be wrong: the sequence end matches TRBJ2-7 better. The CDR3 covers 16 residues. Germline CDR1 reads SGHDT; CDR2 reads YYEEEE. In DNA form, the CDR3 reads TGTGCCAGCAGCTCCCCACAGGGCCCATCCTACAATGAGCAGTACTTC. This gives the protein CASSSPQGPSYNEQYF.